Shown below are 9 T cell receptor beta chains from a single sample sequenced in a study of Graves' ophthalmopathy and Graves' hyperthyroidism. As the template, RNA transcripts were used to amplify TCR beta CDR3 regions. The first-round RT-PCR employed HTBI primers together with the Qiagen OneStep RT-PCR kit. A multiplex PCR was then performed as the second round. TCRdb re-called the multiplex PCR reads through MiXCR, storing one row per CDR3 protein. The sample yields around 600,000 distinct CDR3 sequences, about 38% seen once. Sequenced sample: peripheral blood. The receptors derive from an adult man with Graves' ophthalmopathy.

This clonotype was recorded at least ten times. V is TRBV24-1 and J is TRBJ2-2; TRBD1 matches at 7 bases. Germline CDR1 KGHDR, CDR2 SFDVKD. V gave up 11 bases and J gave up 4 bases; unmatched junction bases: 12. This CDR3 is 15 amino acids long. The CDR3 sequence is CAIEGAEAGTGELFF. In DNA, the CDR3 is TGTGCCATCGAGGGGGCGGAGGCGGGCACCGGGGAGCTGTTTTTT.

This clonotype was counted at least ten times. The chain is built from TRBV6-6 and TRBJ2-7; 7 nucleotides line up with TRBD2. This CDR3 spans 15 amino acids. Germline CDR1 and CDR2: MNHNY and SVGAGI (reference sequence). The junction had 9 bases not matched to a gene; V was cut back by 5 bases and J by 2 bases. For the CDR3, the DNA is TGTGCCAGCAGTACCTCCGGGAGGCCTCCCTACGAGCAGTACTTC. Its protein is CASSTSGRPPYEQYF.

This clonotype was counted ten times or more. Mismatch with germline at one junction end may stem from a read error. This sequence joins TRBV10-3 and TRBJ1-2; D gene ambiguous. This CDR3 region has 14 residues. Germline CDR1 and CDR2: ENHRY and SYGVKD. The CDR3 reads CASSLRGLVYGYTF. The CDR3 coding sequence is TGTGCCAGCAGTTTGCGGGGTTTGGTCTATGGCTACACCTTC.

This clonotype was seen many times. The chain carries TRBV7-9 and TRBJ2-2; D is possibly TRBD1 (6 bases). V gave up 2 bases and J gave up 7 bases, with 8 bases separating them. CDR1 and CDR2 from the germline V gene are SEHNR and FQNEAQ (reference sequence). The CDR3 covers 13 residues. DNA for the CDR3: TGTGCCAGCAGCTTACAGGGGAGCGGGGAGCTGTTTTTT. Protein product: CASSLQGSGELFF. Full variable domain (remainder filled in from reference TRBV7-9 and TRBJ2-2): DTGVSQNPRHKITKRGQNVTFRCDPISEHNRLYWYRQTLGQGPEFLTYFQNEAQLEKSRLLSDRFSAERPKGSFSTLEIQRTEQGDSAMYLCASSLQGSGELFFGEGSRLTVL.

This clonotype was detected ten times or more. The chain recombines TRBV5-6 with TRBJ2-7; TRBD2 agrees at 11 bases. Trimming removed 4 bases from V and 3 bases from J; junction bases left unmatched: 6. CDR3 size: 15 residues. Germline-derived CDR1 and CDR2 are SGHDT and YYEEEE. In nucleotides, the CDR3 is TGTGCCAGCAGCCCGGGACTAGCGGACCGCTACGAGCAGTACTTC. It codes for CASSPGLADRYEQYF.

The gene calls are TRBV29-1 and TRBJ2-5, with a possible D match to TRBD1 (6 bases). V was pared by 4 bases and J by 11 bases, with 14 bases between. CDR1 SQVTM and CDR2 ANQGSEA come from the germline V gene. The CDR3 spans 11 residues. The CDR3 here is CSVAQGMAQYF. CDR3 coding DNA: TGCAGCGTTGCCCAGGGGATGGCTCAGTACTTC.

Remarks on this clonotype: A much larger clone lies one base from this, so it may be a read error. This CDR3 is missing its conserved last phenylalanine or tryptophan, likely due to a read error. The V gene is TRBV4-3, the J gene TRBJ1-6, with D uncertain. Trimming cost V 0 bases and J 10 bases, with 13 bases left between them. CDR3 length: 15 residues. CDR1 and CDR2 (germline): LGHNA, YSLEER. In nucleotides, the CDR3 is TGCGCCAGCAGCCAAGACTCAGGAACTGAATCACCCCTCCACCTT. Residues: CASSQDSGTESPLHL.

This clonotype was counted ten times or more. J is TRBJ1-2 and V is TRBV9, with D uncertain. Between the trimmed V and J ends, which lost 0 bases and 6 bases, there was a span of 6 bases. The CDR3 extends over 12 amino acids. Germline V CDR1 and CDR2: SGDLS, YYNGEE. This CDR3 reads CASSVDGDGYTF. The CDR3 bases are TGTGCCAGCAGCGTAGACGGGGATGGCTACACCTTC.

This clonotype was observed at least ten times. CDR3 DNA sequence: TGTGCCAGCAGTGAAGCAGGGGCAGCTGGGGCCAACGTCCTGACTTTC. Protein product: CASSEAGAAGANVLTF. The genes are TRBV2 and TRBJ2-6; D is possibly TRBD1 (5 bases). V was shortened by 0 bases and J by 2 bases, with 8 bases between the two germline ends. This CDR3 is 16 amino acids long. Germline V gene data show CDR1 as SNHLY and CDR2 as FYNNEI.